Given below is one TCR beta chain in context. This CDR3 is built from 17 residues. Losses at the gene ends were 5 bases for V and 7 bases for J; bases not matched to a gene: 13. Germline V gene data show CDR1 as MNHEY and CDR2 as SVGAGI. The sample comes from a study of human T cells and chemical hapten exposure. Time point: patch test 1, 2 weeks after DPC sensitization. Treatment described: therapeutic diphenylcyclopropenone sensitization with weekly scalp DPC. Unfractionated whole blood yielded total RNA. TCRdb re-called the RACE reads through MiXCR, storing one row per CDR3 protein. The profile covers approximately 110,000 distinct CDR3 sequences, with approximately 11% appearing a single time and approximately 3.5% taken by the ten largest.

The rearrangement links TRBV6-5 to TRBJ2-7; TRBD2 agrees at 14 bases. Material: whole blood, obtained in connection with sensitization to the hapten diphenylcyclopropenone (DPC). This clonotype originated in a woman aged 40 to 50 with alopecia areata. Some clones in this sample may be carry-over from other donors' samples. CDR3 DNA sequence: TGTGCCAGCAGTACCGGGACTAGCGGGAGAGTCAGGGGAGAGCAGTACTTC. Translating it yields CASSTGTSGRVRGEQYF.